This TCR beta chain came from a study of shared clonotypes between healthy human individuals. The CDR3 runs to 15 residues. Germline CDR1 is SGHTA and CDR2 is FQGNSA. Investigators divided CD4+ cells into CD45RA+ naive and CD45RA-negative memory subsets. As originally analysed: Junction-only sequences without quality scores came from ImmunoSEQ, so filtering differed. This table comes from immunoSEQ multiplex PCR, and its TCRdb copy is limited to in-frame clones, with some not included. V, J and clone size derive from that table, while D and trimming were established from the DNA sequence. There are roughly 2.6 million clones in the sample; 85% to 95% occur only once, and under 0.15% lies in the top ten.

The clonotype originates from a man aged 18 to 29 in good health. The gene calls are TRBV7-2 and TRBJ2-5; D gene uncertain. The J call may be mistaken, given a closer DNA end match to TRBJ2-7. Sequencing was done on a sample of naive CD4+ T cells sorted from blood. This sample's subset: CD45RA+ positively selected. CDR3 DNA sequence: TGTGCCAGCAGCTTACCCCCCCAGCGAGCCTACGAGCAGTACTTC. It is translated as CASSLPPQRAYEQYF.